These T cell receptor beta chains were read from a single sample in a study of T cell changes during pregnancy in multiple sclerosis. Profiling relied on immunoSEQ multiplex PCR, and the TCRdb table lists in-frame clones only, not all of them. The repertoire holds approximately 80,000 clones, with around 94% as singletons. The sequencing used peripheral blood, collected in the second trimester of pregnancy. The receptors originated from a female donor in good health, enrolled as a control in a pregnancy study. Both conserved end residues are trimmed from each CDR3. A D gene is named only where the DNA matches it firmly.

TRBV7-6,-,ASSPSDGGNVLT
TRBV4-1,TRBD1,ASSDPGGVDTQY
TRBV7-8,TRBD2,ASSTGLVHPGELF
TRBV5-1,-,ASSLVGTGANVLT
TRBV6-1,-,ASSEVAGHNSPLH
TRBV11-1,-,ASSGLPPSSYNEQF
TRBV6-5,TRBD1,ASSFLDRVRGELF
TRBV5-1,TRBD1,ASSLFGGTGYEAF
TRBV6-5,-,ASRYDTTTNEKLF
TRBV5-1,TRBD2,ASSYGTSGVIETQY
TRBV4-1,TRBD1,ASSQDRTGGYQPQH
TRBV4-2,TRBD2,ASSQDTPTSGTQY
TRBV28,-,ASTTGGSDTQY
TRBV18,-,ASSPGEGYLYEQY
TRBV5-1,-,ASSLGASVSGANVLT
TRBV5-1,TRBD2,ASSSGLGDNEQF
TRBV4-1,-,ASSPRRAEGSYNEQF
TRBV13,-,ASSFPGSGFEQY
TRBV7-2,TRBD1,ASSATGGTYNEQF
TRBV4-1,TRBD2,ASSQVDMGLVTGEQF
TRBV2,-,ASSDEANTEAF
TRBV20-1,-,SAPLTDTQY
TRBV27,TRBD2,ASSYRLAGERYEQY
TRBV4-2,TRBD2,ASSQDPAGGADTQY
TRBV20-1,TRBD1,SADRVPEQY
TRBV28,-,ASSPRGAGYT
TRBV9,-,ASSKDQATNEKLF
TRBV27,TRBD2,ASWTSGSYYEQF
TRBV2,-,ASSVRRTDNQPQH
TRBV5-4,-,ASSSPFFGEQY
TRBV18,TRBD2,ASSPLPREALQY
TRBV25-1,TRBD2,ASSGPGGPAQY
TRBV9,-,ASSVGGYNSGANVLT
TRBV19,-,ASSSGADYNEQF
TRBV19,-,ASSRGTGRVAEAF
TRBV19,-,ASSLTPGLNYGYT
TRBV7-9,TRBD2,ASSSQRGLAGDTQY
TRBV6-5,TRBD1,ASSHGTDTYEQY
TRBV27,-,ASSLVRRDTQY
TRBV5-1,TRBD2,ASSLGTSGRVLEQF
TRBV11-3,-,ASSLGGKETQY
TRBV5-1,-,ASSLDPQTSTDTQY
TRBV5-6,TRBD1,ASSSGTGATNEQF
TRBV6-1,TRBD1,ASSEALRQGVTGELF
TRBV19,TRBD2,ASSIASGGAGTGELF
TRBV28,TRBD1,ASRRGQGGVYEQY
TRBV11-2,TRBD2,ASSFRGLVSTDTQY
TRBV4-2,TRBD2,ASSQKRERQTQY
TRBV18,-,ASSPVPLLVSVGPGSTDTQY
TRBV5-1,TRBD2,ASSFAGEETQY
TRBV28,-,ASSSGVPQTQY
TRBV28,-,ASSSPEGRALNEKLF
TRBV15,TRBD2,ATSSGTSGRYEQY
TRBV5-8,TRBD1,ASSLGRTGGYGANVLT
TRBV6-1,-,ASSEAWATEAF
TRBV9,-,ASSVGQGANTEAF
TRBV7-9,TRBD1,ASSSDRVLYEQY
TRBV5-1,-,ASSWDSNTEAF
TRBV7-8,-,ASSYSGEKLF
TRBV5-1,TRBD2,ASMPSGVYNEQF